The clone carrying this T cell receptor beta chain occurred a few times. The antigen remains undetermined. This sample is part of a study of T cell repertoires in cytomegalovirus infection. On the study more broadly: Both a matching HLA type and CMV infection were indicated by public TCR beta signatures. Study-level results: Identification of carriers of CMV plus the relevant HLA was performed using cumulative public TCR beta family frequency.

MiXCR was run by TCRdb on the reads, yielding one entry per CDR3 protein. The table shows around 710,000 distinct CDR3 sequences, with about 29% occurring only once. This clonotype was sampled from a human donor in good health (CMV status not recorded). Some clones in this sample may be carry-over from other donors' samples. Source: cultured CD8+ T cells from PBMCs, taken from culture after CMV antigen stimulation.

The CDR3 coding sequence is TGTGCCAGCAGCCCTTTCGAGGCGGCGGGCTATGGCTACACCTTC. Residues: CASSPFEAAGYGYTF. This chain connects TRBV7-2 to TRBJ1-2; D uncertain. The CDR3 sequence is 15 residues long. V shed 5 bases and J shed 4 bases, with 17 bases lying between them. Per the germline V gene, CDR1 is SGHTA and CDR2 is FQGNSA.